This TCR beta chain stems from a study of CD8 T cells in Susac syndrome. Whole-study context: Patients with Susac syndrome were therapy-naive, on corticosteroids, or on intravenous immunoglobulin alone at blood draw. Study results and limitations: Clonal expansion did not appear in Susac syndrome CD4+ T cell repertoires.

Recently defined diagnostic criteria for definite or probable disease were fulfilled by Susac syndrome patients. CDR3 length: 15 residues. Germline V CDR1 and CDR2: KGHDR, SFDVKD. V lost 6 bases, J lost 0 bases, and 14 bases lay in between. In regard to this clonotype: The antigen is unknown.

RNA was extracted with the RNeasy kit, and a quantity of roughly 0.5 to 1 ug was reverse transcribed using random hexamers. Multiplex immunoSEQ PCR targeted 54 Vbeta and 13 Jbeta TCR beta segments. TCRdb passed the immunoSEQ multiplex PCR reads through MiXCR, listing each CDR3 protein once. The sample consists of roughly 250,000 distinct CDR3 sequences, about 96% of them appearing once. The rearrangement links TRBV24-1 to TRBJ2-7; a weak D match, TRBD2 (6 bases). This receptor was taken from a human donor with Susac syndrome. The sequenced material came from CD4+ T cells from PBMCs. CDR3 sequence reads: CATSRRDGSSYEQYF. DNA of the CDR3: TGTGCCACCAGTCGGAGGGACGGGAGCTCCTACGAGCAGTACTTC.